This section outlines one TCR beta chain sequence together with its context. Trimming cost V 1 base and J 7 bases; bases outside gene matches: 9. There are 15 residues in the CDR3. Per germline, CDR1 LGHDT and CDR2 YNNKEL (reference sequence). The data originate from a study of blood T cell repertoires in COVID-19. Original processing notes: Using reference gene primer amplification, nucleated cell counts were estimated. Using immunoSEQ multiplex PCR, the repertoire was profiled, and TCRdb retains in-frame clones only, with some absent. V, J and clone size are taken as reported in that table, and D and trimming were inferred from the DNA itself. The repertoire includes roughly 410,000 clones, roughly 90% of them detected once, and roughly 1.2% sits in the top ten.

The source is a middle-aged man with acute or convalescent COVID-19. J is TRBJ2-7 and V is TRBV3-1 (or the pseudogene TRBV3-2); 8 nucleotides agree with TRBD2. Material: peripheral blood. DNA for the CDR3: TGTGCCAGCAGCCAAGCCGGGGGGGTCCTAAGAGAGCAGTACTTC. It yields the protein CASSQAGGVLREQYF.